This T cell receptor (beta chain) came from a study of blood T cell repertoires in COVID-19. Study background: From the United States, Italy and Spain came samples of acute and convalescent COVID-19. From T cells, B-cell-depleted T cells, or PBMCs came the material, which was cDNA or gDNA.

This clone showed up just a few times. Authors' data handling: Nucleated cell counts were estimated from reference gene primer amplification. This table comes from immunoSEQ multiplex PCR, and its TCRdb copy is limited to in-frame clones, with some not included. The D gene and trimming were derived from the DNA, and the V and J assignments and clone size from that table. The data contain a few hundred thousand clones, around three quarters of them seen just once; the ten biggest clones take up approximately 6.6%. Looked up from germline, CDR1 is SGHNT and CDR2 is YYREEE (reference sequence). CDR3 length: 15 amino acids. Trimming cost V 6 bases and J 3 bases; bases outside gene matches: 9.

J is TRBJ2-5 and V is TRBV5-4, with 9 bases matching TRBD2. This sequence was found in a woman between 65 and 79 years old with acute or convalescent COVID-19. Sequenced input: peripheral blood. The CDR3 here is CASKNGGGGKETQYF. In DNA form, the CDR3 reads TGTGCCAGCAAGAATGGCGGGGGGGGGAAAGAGACCCAGTACTTC.